This record looks at one TCR beta chain sequence and its context. V lost 3 bases, J lost 4 bases, and 3 bases stayed unmatched. Per germline, CDR1 MGHDK and CDR2 SYGVNS. This CDR3 has 14 residues. This sample was taken from a study of blood T cell repertoires in COVID-19. Whole-study context: The samples span acute and convalescent COVID-19 from the United States, Italy and Spain. T cells, B-cell-depleted T cells, or PBMCs provided the cDNA or gDNA that served as material.

Study processing details: Nucleated cell number was recorded as an estimate derived from reference gene primer amplification. Assay used: immunoSEQ multiplex PCR; TCRdb lists only in-frame clones, some missing. V and J calls and clone size are those listed in that table; D and trimming were worked out from the DNA. The sample shows under 250,000 clones, around nine tenths of them seen only once. The chain is built from TRBV25-1 and TRBJ1-2, with 9 bases fitting TRBD1. The material sequenced was peripheral blood. The TCR sequence derives from a woman in her 70s with active or convalescent COVID-19. Here the CDR3 reads CASSDWDRAYGYTF. In DNA, the CDR3 is TGTGCCAGCAGTGACTGGGACAGGGCCTATGGCTACACCTTC.